This T cell receptor beta chain comes out of a study of PD-L1 blockade in urothelial cancer. Time point reported: peripheral blood 6 weeks after treatment start. TCRdb's copy holds only in-frame clones and misses some; the assay was immunoSEQ multiplex PCR. The table includes 45,000 to 50,000 clones, approximately 80% detected once. CDR1 is MNHEY and CDR2 is SVGAGI in the germline V gene. V lost 5 bases, J lost 5 bases, and 9 bases lay in between. CDR3 size: 13 residues. The chain links TRBV6-5 to TRBJ1-4; D is undetermined. The origin of this receptor is a man aged 65-85 years with urothelial cancer. The sample here was PBMCs, taken around atezolizumab (anti-PD-L1) treatment. For the CDR3, the DNA is TGTGCCAGCAGTAGGAGCGGGAATGAAAAACTGTTTTTT. This codes for CASSRSGNEKLFF.